This T cell receptor beta chain was documented in a study of beta chain features in type 1 diabetes. A single heparinised blood sample, averaging around 0.11 L, was obtained per donor. Points on this clone: Its antigen is unidentified.

The study's findings and limits: More deletions and fewer insertions at VDJ junctions were seen in type 1 diabetes patients. Type 1 diabetes patients had TCRB CDR3s that were shorter (moderately but significantly so) in all four CD4+ subsets.

With 9 bases removed from V and 2 bases from J, the gap between germline ends came to 14 bases. From germline, CDR1 is MNHEY and CDR2 SVGAGI. This CDR3 contains 13 residues. Expressed TCRB transcripts were sequenced, since all the RNA that had been isolated was reverse transcribed. Generated by immunoSEQ multiplex PCR, the TCRdb table keeps only in-frame clones and is missing some. The repertoire includes 200,000 to 300,000 clones, 14% of them detected once, and approximately 0.018% sits in the top ten. The sample was naive CD4+ T cells from blood. This receptor was taken from a man under 40 with type 1 diabetes. This chain uses TRBV6-5 with TRBJ2-7; weak D call: TRBD1 (6 bases). The CDR3 coding sequence is TGTGCCAGTTCGATCGAGGGGGCCTACGAGCAGTACTTC. Protein product: CASSIEGAYEQYF.